Each of the 9 T cell receptor beta chains below was sequenced from the same sample in a study of blood T cell repertoires in COVID-19. Using immunoSEQ multiplex PCR, the repertoire was profiled, and TCRdb retains in-frame clones only, with some absent. Among under 200,000 clones, about four fifths were seen once, and the ten largest hold around 8.1%. The specimen was peripheral blood. The source is an older woman with COVID-19, enrolled during active disease.

J is TRBJ1-1 and V is TRBV2, with 8 bases matching TRBD1. This CDR3 is built from 14 residues. CDR1 is SNHLY and CDR2 is FYNNEI in the germline V gene. V shed 4 bases and J 1 base; nucleotides not matched to a gene: 2. CDR3 nucleotide sequence: TGTGCCAGCAGTGGAGGGACAGGGAACACTGAAGCTTTCTTT. It encodes CASSGGTGNTEAFF.

The V and J genes are TRBV28 and TRBJ1-6; no clear D. CDR3 length equals 15 residues. Germline-derived CDR1 and CDR2 are MDHEN and SYDVKM. The V end lost 6 bases, the J end lost 10 bases, and 19 bases lay between the germline ends. The CDR3 sequence: CASRTPRGGSSPLHF. The CDR3 coding sequence is TGTGCCAGCAGAACCCCCAGAGGAGGGTCATCACCCCTCCACTTT.

The chain has TRBV12-5 and TRBJ2-4, with TRBD1 identical over 7 bases. Germline-derived CDR1 and CDR2 are LGHNT and FRNRAP. Germline trimming cut 1 base from V and 14 bases from J; bases unmatched to any gene: 20. The CDR3 contains 17 residues. The CDR3 loop is CASGLDGDLKGAVDEYF. The CDR3 DNA sequence: TGTGCTAGTGGTTTGGACGGGGATCTAAAGGGGGCGGTCGATGAGTACTTC.

The chain couples TRBV7-2 to TRBJ2-7; 9 nucleotides align to TRBD1. Germline CDR1 and CDR2: SGHTA and FQGNSA. This CDR3 has 14 residues. Trimming removed 5 bases from V and 4 bases from J; junction bases left unmatched: 6. The DNA of the CDR3 is TGTGCCAGCAGCAAAAGGGACAGGGTGTACGAGCAGTACTTC. It yields the protein CASSKRDRVYEQYF.

V is TRBV5-6 and J is TRBJ1-1; 10 nucleotides match TRBD1. CDR3 length: 17 amino acids. Trimming cost V 0 bases and J 0 bases; bases outside gene matches: 5. The V gene's germline CDR1 is SGHDT and CDR2 YYEEEE. Here the CDR3 DNA reads TGTGCCAGCAGCTTGGTTGGGACAGGGGTTTTGAACACTGAAGCTTTCTTT. It codes for CASSLVGTGVLNTEAFF.

This chain connects TRBV18 to TRBJ1-1; 8 bases map to TRBD1. Per the germline V gene, CDR1 is KGHSH and CDR2 is LQKENI. After removal of 4 bases from V and 5 bases from J, the junction contained 12 bases not matched to a gene. The CDR3 totals 16 residues. CDR3 amino acids: CASSLVPGQARTEAFF. The CDR3 DNA reads as TGTGCCAGCTCACTTGTCCCGGGACAGGCTCGGACTGAAGCTTTCTTT.

This clone was counted once. This chain uses TRBV9 with TRBJ2-1, with D tentatively TRBD2 (6 bases). The CDR3 runs to 14 residues. The V end lost 3 bases, the J end lost 10 bases, and 17 bases lay between the germline ends. Germline CDR1 SGDLS, CDR2 YYNGEE. The CDR3 DNA is TGTGCCAGCAGCGCGACTAGGCAGCCCGGAGAGCAGTTCTTC. Translating gives CASSATRQPGEQFF.

The genes are TRBV11-3 and TRBJ2-2, with 7 bases aligning to TRBD1. CDR1 and CDR2 (germline): SGHNT, YENEEA. J lost 4 bases, V lost 1 base, and 3 bases had no gene match. The CDR3 runs to 15 residues. Written as DNA, the CDR3 is TGTGCCAGCAGCTTAGGGGGACAGCTCACCGGGGAGCTGTTTTTT. Protein sequence: CASSLGGQLTGELFF.

This clone was observed a few times. The gene calls are TRBV5-1 and TRBJ1-1; 7 bases agree with TRBD1. After removal of 4 bases from V and 5 bases from J, the junction contained 11 bases not matched to a gene. Germline V gives CDR1 SGHRS, CDR2 YFSETQ. The CDR3 length is 15 residues. The chain's CDR3 is CASSPGQTKRTEAFF. CDR3 sequence (DNA): TGCGCCAGCAGCCCGGGACAGACTAAAAGGACTGAAGCTTTCTTT.